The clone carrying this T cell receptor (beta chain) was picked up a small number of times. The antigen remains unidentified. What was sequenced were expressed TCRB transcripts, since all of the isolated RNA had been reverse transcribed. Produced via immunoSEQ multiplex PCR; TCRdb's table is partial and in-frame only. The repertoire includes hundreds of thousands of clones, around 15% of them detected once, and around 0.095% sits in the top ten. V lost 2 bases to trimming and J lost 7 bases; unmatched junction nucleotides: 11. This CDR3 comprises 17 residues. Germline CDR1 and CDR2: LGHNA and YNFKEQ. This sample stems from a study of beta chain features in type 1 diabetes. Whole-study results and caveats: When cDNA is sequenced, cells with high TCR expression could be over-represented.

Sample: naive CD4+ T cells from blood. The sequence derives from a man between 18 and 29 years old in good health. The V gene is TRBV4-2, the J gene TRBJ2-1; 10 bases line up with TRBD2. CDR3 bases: TGTGCCAGCAGCCAATCTAGCGGGGGCCTTTCGAGGAATGAGCAGTTCTTC. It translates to CASSQSSGGLSRNEQFF.